This entry concerns a single TCR beta chain. Its specificity is unknown. The data are from a study of vaccination and CD4 T cells after COVID-19. Turning to the study itself: Two-dose vaccination with either BNT162b2 or mRNA-1273 was given to participants.

The V and J ends lost 3 bases and 5 bases, in that order; junction bases with no gene match: 9. The CDR3 length is 15 residues. CDR1 and CDR2 from the germline V gene are SGHTA and FQGNSA. Stated treatment: approximately nine-day PBMC culture with coronavirus spike peptide pools or control peptides (ViraFEST assay). Oncomine TCR Beta short-read sequencing was applied to DNA from cultured CD4+ T cells. Extraction of genomic DNA was performed on cultured CD4+ T cells. TCRdb recomputed calls from the PCR reads with MiXCR, one row per CDR3 protein. Of 4,100 or so distinct CDR3 sequences in the sample, roughly a fifth were seen once.

This receptor was obtained from a human donor who had recovered from COVID-19. V and J are TRBV7-2 and TRBJ1-2, with TRBD1 matching 7 bases. The sequencing here drew on CD4+ T cells from blood, cultured in vitro, taken after SARS-CoV-2 vaccination. The CDR3 region is CASSFEPTGKYGYTF. CDR3 in DNA: TGTGCCAGCAGCTTTGAACCGACAGGGAAGTATGGCTACACCTTC.